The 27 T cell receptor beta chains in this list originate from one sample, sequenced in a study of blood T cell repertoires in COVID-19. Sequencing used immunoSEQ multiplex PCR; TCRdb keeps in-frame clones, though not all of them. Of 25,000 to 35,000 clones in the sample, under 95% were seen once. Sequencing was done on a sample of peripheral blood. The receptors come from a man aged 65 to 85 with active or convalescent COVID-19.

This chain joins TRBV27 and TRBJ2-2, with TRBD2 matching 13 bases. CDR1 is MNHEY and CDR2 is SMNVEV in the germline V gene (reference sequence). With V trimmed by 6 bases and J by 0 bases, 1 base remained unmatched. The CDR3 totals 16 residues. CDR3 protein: CASRGLAGANTGELFF. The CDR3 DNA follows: TGTGCCAGCAGAGGACTAGCGGGAGCGAACACCGGGGAGCTGTTTTTT.

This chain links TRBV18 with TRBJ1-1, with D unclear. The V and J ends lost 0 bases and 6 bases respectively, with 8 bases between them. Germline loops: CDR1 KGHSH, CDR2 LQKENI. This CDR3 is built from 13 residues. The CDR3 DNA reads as TGTGCCAGCTCACCACCAGCTAACGCTGAAGCTTTCTTT. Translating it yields CASSPPANAEAFF.

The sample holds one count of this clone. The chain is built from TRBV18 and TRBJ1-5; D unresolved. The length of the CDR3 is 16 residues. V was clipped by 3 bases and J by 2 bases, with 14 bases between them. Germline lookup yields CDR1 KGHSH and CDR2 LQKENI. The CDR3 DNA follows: TGTGCCAGCTCACCGGAGGGCCGAAATGGCAATCAGCCCCAGCATTTT. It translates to CASSPEGRNGNQPQHF.

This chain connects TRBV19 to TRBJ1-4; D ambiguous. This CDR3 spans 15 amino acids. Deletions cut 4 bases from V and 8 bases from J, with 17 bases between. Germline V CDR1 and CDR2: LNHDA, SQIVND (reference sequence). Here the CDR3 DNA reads TGTGCCAGTAGTACGGAAACACATCCAGGCGAAAAACTGTTTTTT. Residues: CASSTETHPGEKLFF.

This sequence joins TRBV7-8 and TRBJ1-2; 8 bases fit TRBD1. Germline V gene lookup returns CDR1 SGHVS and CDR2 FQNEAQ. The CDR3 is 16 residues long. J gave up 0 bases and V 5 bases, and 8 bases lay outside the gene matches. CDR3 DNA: TGTGCCAGCAGCATGGGACAGGCGAAAGCTAACTATGGCTACACCTTC. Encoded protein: CASSMGQAKANYGYTF.

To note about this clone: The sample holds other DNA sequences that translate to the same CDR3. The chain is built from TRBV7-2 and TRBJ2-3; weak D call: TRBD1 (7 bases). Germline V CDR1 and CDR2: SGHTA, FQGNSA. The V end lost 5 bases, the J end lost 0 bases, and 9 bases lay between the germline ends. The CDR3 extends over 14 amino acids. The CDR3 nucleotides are TGTGCCAGCAGCCCAGGGGGGAGCACAGATACGCAGTATTTT. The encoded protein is CASSPGGSTDTQYF.

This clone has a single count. The DNA for the CDR3 is TGTGCCAGCAGCTTAGAGCCGAGGGATCAAAAGACCCAGTACTTC. Translated: CASSLEPRDQKTQYF. The V gene is TRBV7-9, the J gene TRBJ2-5, with D tentatively TRBD2 (5 bases). CDR3 length equals 15 residues. The germline CDR1 and CDR2 sequences are SEHNR and FQNEAQ (reference sequence). Trimming left V 1 base short and J 6 bases short, with 15 bases between.

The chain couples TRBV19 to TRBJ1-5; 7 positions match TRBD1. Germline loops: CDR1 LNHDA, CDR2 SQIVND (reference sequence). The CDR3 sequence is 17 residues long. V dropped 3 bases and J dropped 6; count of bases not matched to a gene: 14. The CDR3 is CASSMTPQGVVGQPQHF. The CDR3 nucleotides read TGTGCCAGTAGTATGACACCCCAGGGGGTCGTGGGTCAGCCCCAGCATTTT.

The CDR3 sequence is CASSQNTPGYAFF. CDR3 DNA: TGTGCCAGCAGCCAAAACACCCCAGGGTACGCTTTCTTT. The chain joins TRBV14 to TRBJ1-1, with D possibly matching TRBD1 (5 bases). The V gene's germline CDR1 is SGHDN and CDR2 FVKESK. Trimming removed 2 bases at V and 11 bases at J, with 15 bases between. CDR3 length: 13 amino acids.

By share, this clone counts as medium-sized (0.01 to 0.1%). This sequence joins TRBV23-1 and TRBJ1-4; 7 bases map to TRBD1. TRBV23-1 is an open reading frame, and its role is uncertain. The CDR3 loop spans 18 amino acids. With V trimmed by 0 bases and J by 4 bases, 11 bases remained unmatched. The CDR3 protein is CASSQSLRQGENNEKLFF. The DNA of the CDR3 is TGCGCCAGCAGTCAATCGCTTAGACAGGGCGAGAATAATGAAAAACTGTTTTTT.

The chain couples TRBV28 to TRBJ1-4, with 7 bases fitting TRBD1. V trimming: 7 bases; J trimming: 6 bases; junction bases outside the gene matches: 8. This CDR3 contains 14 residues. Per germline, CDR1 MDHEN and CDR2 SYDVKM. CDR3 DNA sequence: TGTGCCAGCAAAATCGGGACAGCCTATGAAAAACTGTTTTTT. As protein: CASKIGTAYEKLFF.

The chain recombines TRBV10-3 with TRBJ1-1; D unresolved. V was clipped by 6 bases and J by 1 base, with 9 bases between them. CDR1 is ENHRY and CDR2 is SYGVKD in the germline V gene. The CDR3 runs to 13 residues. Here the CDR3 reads CAIRGNSNTEAFF. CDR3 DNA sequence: TGTGCCATCAGGGGCAATTCGAACACTGAAGCTTTCTTT.

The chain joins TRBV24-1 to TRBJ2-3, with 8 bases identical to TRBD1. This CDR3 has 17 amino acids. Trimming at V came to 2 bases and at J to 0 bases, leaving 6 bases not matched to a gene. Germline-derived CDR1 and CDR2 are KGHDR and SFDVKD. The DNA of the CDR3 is TGTGCCACCAGTGATTCATGGACAGGGAGAAGCACAGATACGCAGTATTTT. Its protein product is CATSDSWTGRSTDTQYF.

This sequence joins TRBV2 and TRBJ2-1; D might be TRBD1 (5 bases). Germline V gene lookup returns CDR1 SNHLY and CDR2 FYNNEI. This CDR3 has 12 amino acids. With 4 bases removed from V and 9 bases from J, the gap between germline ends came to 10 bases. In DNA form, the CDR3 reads TGTGCCAGCAGTGTAAAGGGGTTTGAGCAGTTCTTC. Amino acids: CASSVKGFEQFF.

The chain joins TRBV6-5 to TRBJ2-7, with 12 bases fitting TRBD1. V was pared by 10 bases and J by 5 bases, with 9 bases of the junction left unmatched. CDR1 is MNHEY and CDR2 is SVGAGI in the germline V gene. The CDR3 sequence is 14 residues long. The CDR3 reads CATRGTGGLHEQYV. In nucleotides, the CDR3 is TGTGCCACCAGAGGGACAGGGGGCCTTCACGAGCAGTACGTC.

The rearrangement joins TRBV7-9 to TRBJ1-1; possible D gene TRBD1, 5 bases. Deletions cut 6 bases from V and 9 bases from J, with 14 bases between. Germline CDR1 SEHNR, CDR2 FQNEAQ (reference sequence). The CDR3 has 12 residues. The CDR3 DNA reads TGTGCCAGCAGTGTCAGGGCCGACCAAGCTTTCTTT. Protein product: CASSVRADQAFF.

As DNA, the CDR3 is TGTGCCAGCAGCTTAGGTCCAAGCACAGATACGCAGTATTTT. Its protein is CASSLGPSTDTQYF. The chain has TRBV7-2 and TRBJ2-3; no reliable D call. Between the trimmed V and J ends, which lost 1 base and 0 bases, there was a span of 5 bases. The length of the CDR3 is 14 residues. Germline V gene lookup returns CDR1 SGHTA and CDR2 FQGNSA.

The CDR3 here is CASSHTGTSTGELFF. In DNA form, the CDR3 reads TGTGCCAGCAGCCATACGGGGACTTCGACCGGGGAGCTGTTTTTT. The chain recombines TRBV27 with TRBJ2-2; perhaps TRBD2 as D (6 bases). CDR3 length: 15 amino acids. Trimming pared 6 bases from V and 5 bases from J, leaving 16 bases between. CDR1 is MNHEY and CDR2 is SMNVEV in the germline V gene (reference sequence).

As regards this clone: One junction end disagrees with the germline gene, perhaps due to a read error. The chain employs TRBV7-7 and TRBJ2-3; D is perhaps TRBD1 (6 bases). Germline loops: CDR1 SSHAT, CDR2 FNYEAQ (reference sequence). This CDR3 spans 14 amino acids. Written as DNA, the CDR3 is TGTGCTAGCAGCCAGGGGAGTTGGGCAGATACGCAGTATTTT. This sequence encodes CASSQGSWADTQYF.

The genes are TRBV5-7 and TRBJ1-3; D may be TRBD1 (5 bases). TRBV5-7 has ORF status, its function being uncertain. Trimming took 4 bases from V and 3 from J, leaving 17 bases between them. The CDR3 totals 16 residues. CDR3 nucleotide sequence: TGTGCCAGCAGCACTACCCCCCAGGGCCATGGAAACACCATATATTTT. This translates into CASSTTPQGHGNTIYF.

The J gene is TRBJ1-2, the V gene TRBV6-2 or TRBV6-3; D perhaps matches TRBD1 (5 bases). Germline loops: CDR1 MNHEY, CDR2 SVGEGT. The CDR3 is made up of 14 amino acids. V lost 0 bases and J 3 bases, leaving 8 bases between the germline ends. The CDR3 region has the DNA TGTGCCAGCAGTTACTCTTCCAGGGACTATGGCTACACCTTC. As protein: CASSYSSRDYGYTF.

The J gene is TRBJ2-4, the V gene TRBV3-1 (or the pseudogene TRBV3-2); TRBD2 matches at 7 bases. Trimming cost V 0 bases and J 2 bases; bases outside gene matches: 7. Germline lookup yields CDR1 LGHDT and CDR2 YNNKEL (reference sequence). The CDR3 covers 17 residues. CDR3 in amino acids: CASSQETWGGSKNIQYF. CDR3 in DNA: TGTGCCAGCAGCCAAGAAACTTGGGGGGGGTCCAAAAACATTCAGTACTTC.

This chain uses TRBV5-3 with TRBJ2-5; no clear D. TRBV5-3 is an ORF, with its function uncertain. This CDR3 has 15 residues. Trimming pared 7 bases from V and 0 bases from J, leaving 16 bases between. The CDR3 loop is CARGTVYSYQETQYF. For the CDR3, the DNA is TGTGCCAGAGGCACGGTCTACAGTTACCAAGAGACCCAGTACTTC.

CDR3 sequence (DNA): TGTGCCAGCAGCCAGGGGAGCGGGGGGTTCTACAATGAGCAGTTCTTC. This encodes CASSQGSGGFYNEQFF. The chain has TRBV14 and TRBJ2-1; 9 nucleotides agree with TRBD2. The V gene end was trimmed by 3 bases and the J gene end by 3 bases; junction bases not matched to a gene: 6. There are 16 residues in the CDR3. Germline CDR1 SGHDN, CDR2 FVKESK. Combining the CDR3 with reference TRBV14 and TRBJ2-1 gives the whole variable domain EAGVTQFPSHSVIEKGQTVTLRCDPISGHDNLYWYRRVMGKEIKFLLHFVKESKQDESGMPNNRFLAERTGGTYSTLKVQPAELEDSGVYFCASSQGSGGFYNEQFFGPGTRLTVL.

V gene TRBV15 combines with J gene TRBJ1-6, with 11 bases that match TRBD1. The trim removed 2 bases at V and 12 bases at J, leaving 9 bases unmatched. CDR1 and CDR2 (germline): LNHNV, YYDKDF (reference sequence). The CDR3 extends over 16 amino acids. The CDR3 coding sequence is TGTGCCACCAGCAGAAGCTCGGGACAGGGGGTTCTACCCCTCCACTTT. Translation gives CATSRSSGQGVLPLHF.

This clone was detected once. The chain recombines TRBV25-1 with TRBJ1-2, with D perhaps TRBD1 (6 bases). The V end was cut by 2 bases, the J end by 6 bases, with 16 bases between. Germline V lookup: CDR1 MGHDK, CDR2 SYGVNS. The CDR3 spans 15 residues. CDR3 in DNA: TGTGCCAGCAGTGAAGGGACCGGGACAAGGAATGGCTACACCTTC. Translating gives CASSEGTGTRNGYTF.

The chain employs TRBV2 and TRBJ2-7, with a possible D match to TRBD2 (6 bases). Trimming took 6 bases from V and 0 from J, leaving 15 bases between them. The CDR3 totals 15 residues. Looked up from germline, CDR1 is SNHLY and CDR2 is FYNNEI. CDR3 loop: CASSAGRGSSYEQYF. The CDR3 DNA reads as TGTGCCAGCAGCGCGGGTCGGGGGTCCTCCTACGAGCAGTACTTC.